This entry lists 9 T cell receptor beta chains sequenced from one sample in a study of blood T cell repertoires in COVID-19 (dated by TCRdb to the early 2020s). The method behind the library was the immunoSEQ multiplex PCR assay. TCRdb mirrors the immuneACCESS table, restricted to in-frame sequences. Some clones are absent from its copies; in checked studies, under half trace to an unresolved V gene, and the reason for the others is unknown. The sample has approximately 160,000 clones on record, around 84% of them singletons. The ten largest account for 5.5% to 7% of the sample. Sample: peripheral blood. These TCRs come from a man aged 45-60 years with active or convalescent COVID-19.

The chain's CDR3 is CASSIGTSNYEQYF. CDR3 nucleotides: TGTGCCAGTAGCATCGGGACTAGCAATTACGAGCAGTACTTC. The chain is built from TRBV19 and TRBJ2-7; the match to TRBD2 covers 9 bases. CDR3 length: 14 residues. Germline-derived CDR1 and CDR2 are LNHDA and SQIVND (reference sequence). V lost 6 bases to trimming and J lost 4 bases; unmatched junction nucleotides: 7.

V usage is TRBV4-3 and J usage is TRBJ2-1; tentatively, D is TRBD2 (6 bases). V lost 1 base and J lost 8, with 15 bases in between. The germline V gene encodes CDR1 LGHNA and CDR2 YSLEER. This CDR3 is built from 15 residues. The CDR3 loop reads CASSQGFRERDEQFF. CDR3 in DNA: TGCGCCAGCAGCCAAGGTTTCCGGGAGCGCGATGAGCAGTTCTTC.

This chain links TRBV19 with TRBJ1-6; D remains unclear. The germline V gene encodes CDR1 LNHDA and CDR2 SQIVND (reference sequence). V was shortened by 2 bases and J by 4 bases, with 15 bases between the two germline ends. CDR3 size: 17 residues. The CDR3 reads CASSITPFGVYNSPLHF. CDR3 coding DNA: TGTGCCAGTAGTATAACTCCCTTCGGAGTTTATAATTCACCCCTCCACTTT.

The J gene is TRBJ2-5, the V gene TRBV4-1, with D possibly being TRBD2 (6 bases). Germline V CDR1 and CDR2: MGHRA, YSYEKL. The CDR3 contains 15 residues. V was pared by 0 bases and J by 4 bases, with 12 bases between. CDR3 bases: TGCGCCAGCAGCCAAGATGGAGGAGGGTTAGAGACCCAGTACTTC. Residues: CASSQDGGGLETQYF.

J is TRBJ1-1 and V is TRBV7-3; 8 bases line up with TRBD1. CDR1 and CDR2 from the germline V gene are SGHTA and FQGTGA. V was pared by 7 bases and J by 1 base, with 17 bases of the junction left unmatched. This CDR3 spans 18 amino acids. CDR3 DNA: TGTGCCAGCACCCTCTGGAGATTAGGCAGGGGGCGGAACACTGAAGCTTTCTTT. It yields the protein CASTLWRLGRGRNTEAFF.

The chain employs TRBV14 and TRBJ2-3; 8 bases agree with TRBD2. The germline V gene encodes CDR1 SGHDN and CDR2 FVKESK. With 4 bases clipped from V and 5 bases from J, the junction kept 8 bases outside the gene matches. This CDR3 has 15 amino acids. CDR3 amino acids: CASSPPGGQGDTQYF. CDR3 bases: TGTGCCAGCAGCCCCCCGGGGGGGCAAGGAGATACGCAGTATTTT.

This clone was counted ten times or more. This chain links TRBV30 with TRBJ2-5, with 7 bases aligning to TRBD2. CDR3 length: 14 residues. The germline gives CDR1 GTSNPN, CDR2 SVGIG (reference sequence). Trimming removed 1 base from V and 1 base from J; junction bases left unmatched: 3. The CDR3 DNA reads TGTGCCTGGAGTGGGGACTACTCCCAAGAGACCCAGTACTTC. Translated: CAWSGDYSQETQYF.

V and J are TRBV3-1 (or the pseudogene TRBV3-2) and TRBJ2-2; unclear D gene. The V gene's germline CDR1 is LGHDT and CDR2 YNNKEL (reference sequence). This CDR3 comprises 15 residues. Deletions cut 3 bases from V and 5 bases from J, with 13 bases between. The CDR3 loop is CASSHAPLVTGELFF. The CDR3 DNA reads TGTGCCAGCAGCCATGCACCTCTAGTTACCGGGGAGCTGTTTTTT.

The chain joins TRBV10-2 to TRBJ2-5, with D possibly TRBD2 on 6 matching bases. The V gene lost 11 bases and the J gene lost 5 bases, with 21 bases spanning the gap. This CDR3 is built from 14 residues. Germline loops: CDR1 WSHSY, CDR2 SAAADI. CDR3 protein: CACLGSGGRETQYF. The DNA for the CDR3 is TGCGCCTGCTTAGGTAGCGGAGGGAGGGAGACCCAGTACTTC.